This TCR beta chain was retrieved from a study of blood T cell repertoires in COVID-19. About the research overall: Sites in the United States, Italy and Spain provided acute and convalescent COVID-19 samples. Nucleic acid was either cDNA or gDNA, and it came from T cells, B-cell-depleted T cells, or PBMCs.

There are 15 residues in the CDR3. Germline CDR1 and CDR2: GTSNPN and SVGIG (reference sequence). V was trimmed by 1 base and J by 8 bases, leaving 17 bases between them. Original data processing: The assay estimated nucleated cells by amplifying reference gene primers. TCRdb keeps only in-frame clones here, not all; method: immunoSEQ multiplex PCR. D and trimming were read from the DNA, whereas the V and J calls and clone size are those reported in that table. Of tens of thousands of clones listed, roughly 78% were seen once; the top ten hold 15% to 20%. The chain is built from TRBV30 and TRBJ1-4; D possibly corresponds to TRBD1 (5 bases). This TCR derives from an elderly woman with acute or convalescent COVID-19. Sequenced input: peripheral blood. The DNA for the CDR3 is TGTGCCTGGAGTGCCAAAGACAGCCTGGGAGAAAAACTGTTTTTT. Its protein is CAWSAKDSLGEKLFF.